This TCR beta chain was sequenced in a study of T cells in Graves' hyperthyroidism and ophthalmopathy. Many counts were recorded for this clonotype. What it binds is unknown. CDR3 length: 15 residues. Looked up from germline, CDR1 is SQVTM and CDR2 is ANQGSEA. J gave up 2 bases and V 6 bases, and 10 bases lay outside the gene matches. Amplification targeted TCR beta CDR3 regions from RNA transcripts. HTBI primers were the set used in a first-round RT-PCR of the TCR CDR3. TCRdb redid the calling of the multiplex PCR reads with MiXCR, one entry per CDR3 protein. The table records 530,000 or so distinct CDR3 sequences, roughly a quarter of them present only once. Patients affected by ophthalmopathy presented a Clinical Activity Score of at least 3, a NOSPECS grade of at least 4, and disease duration below 3 months. Clinical symptoms, serum thyroxine, TRAb, thyroid ultrasound and orbital computed tomography informed diagnoses. Isolation of PBMCs was performed on 9.5 to 10 ml fresh peripheral blood.

Whole-study results and caveats: In blood, most of the thyroid clonotypes expanded above 0.001 were also present.

The source is a woman in her 30s with Graves' ophthalmopathy. The chain employs TRBV29-1 and TRBJ2-5; 9 bases align to TRBD1. Sequences were obtained from blood. CDR3 residues: CSVVMTGGIQETQYF. CDR3 DNA: TGCAGCGTAGTCATGACAGGGGGTATTCAAGAGACCCAGTACTTC. The variable domain in full, with the rest retrieved from reference TRBV29-1 and TRBJ2-5, is SAVISQKPSRDICQRGTSLTIQCQVDSQVTMMFWYRQQPGQSLTLIATANQGSEATYESGFVIDKFPISRPNLTFSTLTVSNMSPEDSSIYLCSVVMTGGIQETQYFGPGTRLLVL.